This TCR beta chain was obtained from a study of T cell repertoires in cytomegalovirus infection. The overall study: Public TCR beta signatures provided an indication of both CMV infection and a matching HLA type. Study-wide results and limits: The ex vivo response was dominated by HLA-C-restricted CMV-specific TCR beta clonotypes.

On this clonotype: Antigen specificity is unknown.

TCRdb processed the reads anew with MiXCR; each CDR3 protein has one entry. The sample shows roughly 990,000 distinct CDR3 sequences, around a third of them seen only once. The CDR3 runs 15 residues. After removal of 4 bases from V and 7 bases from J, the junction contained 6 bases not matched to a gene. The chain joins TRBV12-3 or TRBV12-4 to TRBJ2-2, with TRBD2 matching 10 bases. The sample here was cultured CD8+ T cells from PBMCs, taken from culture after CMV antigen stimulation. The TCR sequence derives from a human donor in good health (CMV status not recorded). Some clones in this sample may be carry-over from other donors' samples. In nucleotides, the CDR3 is TGTGCCAGCAGTTCAAGCGGGGGGGCCGACGGGGAGCTGTTTTTT. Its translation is CASSSSGGADGELFF.